This passage covers 7 T cell receptor beta chains from one sample sequenced in a study of T cell changes during pregnancy in multiple sclerosis. Using immunoSEQ multiplex PCR, the repertoire was profiled, and TCRdb retains in-frame clones only, with some absent. The top ten clones hold just under 2% of a sample with approximately 70,000 clones, 80% to 95% of them seen once. Sequencing was performed on peripheral blood, taken in the second trimester of pregnancy. These receptor sequences come from a female donor with multiple sclerosis, enrolled in a pregnancy study.

This chain connects TRBV4-1 to TRBJ2-2; 7 bases are shared with TRBD1. Trimming removed 1 base from V and 5 bases from J; junction bases left unmatched: 7. Per the germline V gene, CDR1 is MGHRA and CDR2 is YSYEKL. CDR3 length equals 16 residues. The CDR3 DNA sequence: TGCGCCAGCAGCCAAGGAGGGGGCTCCGTAACCGGGGAGCTGTTTTTT. Its translation: CASSQGGGSVTGELFF.

This chain joins TRBV2 and TRBJ2-1; TRBD1 matches at 8 bases. This CDR3 spans 14 amino acids. V lost 10 bases, J lost 8 bases, and 13 bases stayed unmatched. Germline CDR1 is SNHLY and CDR2 is FYNNEI. The CDR3 nucleotides are TGTGCCACCTCCGGGACAGGATGGAACGATGAGCAGTTCTTC. Translation gives CATSGTGWNDEQFF.

A single count supports this clone. The rearrangement joins TRBV5-6 to TRBJ2-1, with 9 bases lining up with TRBD2. Per germline, CDR1 SGHDT and CDR2 YYEEEE. The V gene end was trimmed by 0 bases and the J gene end by 8 bases; junction bases not matched to a gene: 6. This CDR3 comprises 15 residues. The CDR3 bases are TGTGCCAGCAGCTTGGTTGGGGCGGGAGGGGATGAGCAGTTCTTC. Translation: CASSLVGAGGDEQFF.

V and J are TRBV6-5 and TRBJ2-7; 10 bases line up with TRBD1. J was trimmed by 1 base and V by 6 bases; bases with no gene match: 3. The CDR3 runs to 14 residues. Germline values: CDR1 MNHEY, CDR2 SVGAGI. The CDR3 loop reads CASSRTGGSYEQYF. CDR3 DNA sequence: TGTGCCAGCAGCAGGACAGGGGGGTCCTACGAGCAGTACTTC.

The chain recombines TRBV18 with TRBJ2-2; 7 nucleotides agree with TRBD1. The length of the CDR3 is 16 residues. The V gene's germline CDR1 is KGHSH and CDR2 LQKENI. Trimming cost V 6 bases and J 2 bases; bases outside gene matches: 9. The CDR3 bases are TGTGCCAGCTCTCCGGAAACAGGGGTCAACACCGGGGAGCTGTTTTTT. Amino acid sequence: CASSPETGVNTGELFF.

The V and J genes are TRBV6-6 and TRBJ1-1, with a weak D call TRBD1 (6 bases). CDR1 MNHNY and CDR2 SVGAGI come from the germline V gene (reference sequence). The CDR3 is 15 amino acids. V gave up 6 bases and J gave up 0 bases, with 14 bases separating them. The CDR3 bases are TGTGCCAGCAGCCAAGAGGGGGTAGTGAACACTGAAGCTTTCTTT. Translated, it gives CASSQEGVVNTEAFF.

The gene calls are TRBV6-1 and TRBJ2-3; TRBD1 is a possible D gene (5 bases). Germline lookup yields CDR1 MNHNS and CDR2 SASEGT. V was clipped by 1 base and J by 4 bases, with 12 bases between them. CDR3 length: 15 residues. The CDR3: CASSEVRQGPDTQYF. For the CDR3, the DNA is TGTGCCAGCAGTGAAGTCCGGCAGGGCCCAGATACGCAGTATTTT.